Included here is one T cell receptor beta chain sequence, with context. It was with unique molecular identifiers that the TCRbeta library was prepared. TCRdb reprocessed the PCR reads via MiXCR and lists one record per CDR3 protein. Seen here are some 200,000 distinct CDR3 sequences, more than 14% observed once, and the top ten hold 13%. The sample belongs to a study of T-cell reconstitution after alpha-beta-depleted transplantation in children. The starting material was PBMCs from the stem cell graft donor, obtained from the stem cell graft. The sequence was obtained from a human donor who donated a stem cell graft to a child with acute lymphoblastic leukemia.

The CDR3 sequence: CSATKGQTNYGYTF. The CDR3 coding sequence is TGCAGTGCTACCAAGGGACAGACTAACTATGGCTACACCTTC. The chain joins TRBV20-1 to TRBJ1-2; TRBD1 matches at 7 bases. The V gene's germline CDR1 is DFQATT and CDR2 SNEGSKA (reference sequence). V gave up 4 bases and J gave up 0 bases; unmatched junction bases: 5. This CDR3 has 14 residues.